This is a list of T cell receptor beta chains from one sample in a study of T cells in Graves' hyperthyroidism and ophthalmopathy. TCRdb re-analysed the multiplex PCR reads in MiXCR, keeping a single row per CDR3 protein. The sample has about 520,000 distinct CDR3 sequences, roughly 20% seen once. Sequencing was carried out using blood. The receptors here all came from a man aged 18 to 30 with Graves' hyperthyroidism. CDR3s include the opening cysteine and the closing phenylalanine or tryptophan. The D gene is left open where the match is weak. Clone sizes are given selectively: once, few, many, or a class where the clone is expanded.

v_gene: TRBV19; j_gene: TRBJ1-5; d_gene: -; abundance: many; CDR3aa: CASSTGNQPQHF; CDR3nt: TGTGCCAGTAGTACAGGGAATCAGCCCCAGCATTTT
v_gene: TRBV11-2; j_gene: TRBJ2-3; d_gene: TRBD1; abundance: -; CDR3aa: CASSSDRGGTTDTQYF; CDR3nt: TGTGCCAGCAGCTCGGACAGGGGAGGAACGACAGATACGCAGTATTTT
v_gene: TRBV13; j_gene: TRBJ2-5; d_gene: -; abundance: -; CDR3aa: CVSSARIQETRYF; CDR3nt: TGTGTCAGCAGCGCCCGCATCCAAGAGACCCGGTACTTC
v_gene: TRBV6-1; j_gene: TRBJ2-7; d_gene: -; abundance: many; CDR3aa: CASSEWKTGAYEQYF; CDR3nt: TGTGCCAGCAGTGAATGGAAGACGGGAGCCTACGAGCAGTACTTC
v_gene: TRBV7-8; j_gene: TRBJ2-5; d_gene: TRBD1; abundance: many; CDR3aa: CASSLVRQGLRKGAQYF; CDR3nt: TGTGCCAGCAGCTTAGTGAGACAGGGGCTACGTAAGGGGGCCCAGTACTTC
v_gene: TRBV6-1; j_gene: TRBJ1-5; d_gene: TRBD1; abundance: -; CDR3aa: CASSQQGAGQPQHF; CDR3nt: TGTGCCAGCAGTCAACAGGGGGCCGGGCAGCCCCAGCATTTT
v_gene: TRBV20-1; j_gene: TRBJ1-1; d_gene: -; abundance: many; CDR3aa: CSALASGTEAFF; CDR3nt: TGCAGTGCTCTCGCCTCGGGCACTGAAGCTTTCTTT
v_gene: TRBV28; j_gene: TRBJ2-3; d_gene: -; abundance: -; CDR3aa: CASSFGVVSSTDTQYF; CDR3nt: TGTGCCAGCAGTTTCGGAGTAGTCTCTAGCACAGATACGCAGTATTTT
v_gene: TRBV5-1; j_gene: TRBJ2-2; d_gene: -; abundance: many; CDR3aa: CASRRVGSTGELFF; CDR3nt: TGCGCCAGCAGACGTGTGGGGAGCACCGGGGAGCTGTTTTTT
v_gene: TRBV7-8; j_gene: TRBJ2-5; d_gene: -; abundance: -; CDR3aa: CASSLLGIPKTQYF; CDR3nt: TGTGCCAGCAGCTTACTAGGGATTCCGAAGACCCAGTACTTC
v_gene: TRBV11-1; j_gene: TRBJ1-2; d_gene: -; abundance: many; CDR3aa: CASSSIEDTFNYGYTF; CDR3nt: TGTGCCAGCAGCTCGATAGAGGACACCTTTAACTATGGCTACACCTTC
v_gene: TRBV13; j_gene: TRBJ1-1; d_gene: -; abundance: few; CDR3aa: CASSRKGVNTEAFF; CDR3nt: TGTGCCAGCAGCCGCAAAGGGGTTAACACTGAAGCTTTCTTT
v_gene: TRBV28; j_gene: TRBJ1-1; d_gene: -; abundance: -; CDR3aa: CASSQPSVGNTEAFF; CDR3nt: TGTGCCAGCAGCCAGCCCTCGGTCGGGAACACTGAAGCTTTCTTT
v_gene: TRBV28; j_gene: TRBJ1-1; d_gene: -; abundance: many; CDR3aa: CASRRGPVLNTEAFF; CDR3nt: TGTGCCAGCAGACGAGGTCCGGTTCTGAACACTGAAGCTTTCTTT
v_gene: TRBV4-1; j_gene: TRBJ2-7; d_gene: -; abundance: many; CDR3aa: CASSTCTIGCTYEQYF; CDR3nt: TGCGCCAGCAGTACCTGTACGATCGGGTGCACCTACGAGCAGTACTTC
v_gene: TRBV12-3/TRBV12-4; j_gene: TRBJ1-5; d_gene: -; abundance: few; CDR3aa: CASSFFAGGSGNQPQHF; CDR3nt: TGTGCCAGCAGTTTCTTCGCCGGGGGCTCGGGCAATCAGCCCCAGCATTTT
v_gene: TRBV28; j_gene: TRBJ1-5; d_gene: -; abundance: many; CDR3aa: CASSPGTFYSNQPQHF; CDR3nt: TGTGCCAGCAGTCCCGGGACCTTTTATAGCAATCAGCCCCAGCATTTT
v_gene: TRBV9; j_gene: TRBJ1-3; d_gene: -; abundance: few; CDR3aa: CASSVGHEGASSGNTIYF; CDR3nt: TGTGCCAGCAGCGTTGGTCACGAAGGGGCGAGCTCTGGAAACACCATATATTTT
v_gene: TRBV11-2; j_gene: TRBJ2-3; d_gene: -; abundance: many; CDR3aa: CASSPRDVTDTQYF; CDR3nt: TGTGCCAGCAGCCCCCGGGACGTCACAGATACGCAGTATTTT
v_gene: TRBV18; j_gene: TRBJ1-1; d_gene: TRBD1; abundance: -; CDR3aa: CASSLLYRGRDLNTEAFF; CDR3nt: TGTGCCAGCTCACTCCTTTACAGGGGGCGAGATCTGAACACTGAAGCTTTCTTT